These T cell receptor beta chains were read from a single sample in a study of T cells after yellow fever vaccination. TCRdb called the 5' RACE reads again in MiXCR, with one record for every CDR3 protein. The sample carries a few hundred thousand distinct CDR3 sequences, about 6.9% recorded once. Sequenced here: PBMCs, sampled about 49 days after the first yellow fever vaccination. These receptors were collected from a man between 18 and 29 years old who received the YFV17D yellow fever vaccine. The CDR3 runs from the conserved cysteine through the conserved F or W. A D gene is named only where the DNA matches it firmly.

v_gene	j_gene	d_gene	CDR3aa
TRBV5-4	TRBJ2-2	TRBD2	CASSTGGANTGELFF
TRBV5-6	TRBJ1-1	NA	CASSLPSGGAFF
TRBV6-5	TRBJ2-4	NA	CASSYSMSLAKNIQYF
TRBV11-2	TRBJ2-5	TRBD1	CASSPRGQVGETQYF
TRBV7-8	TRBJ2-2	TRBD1	CASSRQGNTGELFF
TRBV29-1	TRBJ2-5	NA	CSVEGNGTGTPSGETQYF
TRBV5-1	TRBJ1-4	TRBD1	CASSVDRGLEKLFF
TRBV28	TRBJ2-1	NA	CASSLGNSRNEQFF
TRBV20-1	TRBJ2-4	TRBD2	CSASRGSGGTNIQYF
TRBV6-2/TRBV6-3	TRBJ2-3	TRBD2	CAGSGSTDTQYF
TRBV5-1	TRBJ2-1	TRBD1	CASGEQGLGNEQFF
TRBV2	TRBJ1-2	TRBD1	CASRDRAASSYTF
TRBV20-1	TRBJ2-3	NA	CSARDVTRADTQYF
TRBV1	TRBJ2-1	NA	CTSSQDTAQFF
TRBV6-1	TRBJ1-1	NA	CASSEKSTFMNTEAFF
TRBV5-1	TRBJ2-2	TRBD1	CASGRDRAKLLNTGELFF
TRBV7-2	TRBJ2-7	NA	CASSKTPAGSYEQYF
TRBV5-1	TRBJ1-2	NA	CASSFTRDYSANYGYTF
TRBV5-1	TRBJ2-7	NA	CASSLASMSSYEQYF
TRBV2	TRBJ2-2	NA	CASRATNTGELFF
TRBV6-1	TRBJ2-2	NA	CASRSGATPGWELFF
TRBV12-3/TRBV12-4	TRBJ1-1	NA	CASGGMGTEAFF
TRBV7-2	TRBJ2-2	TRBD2	CASSSRGLGGTGELFF
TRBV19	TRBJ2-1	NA	CASSMASEAEQFF
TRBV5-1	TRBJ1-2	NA	CASSFGHGGVYGYTF
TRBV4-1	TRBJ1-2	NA	CASSQDLTVSLYTF
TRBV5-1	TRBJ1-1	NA	CASNPIGTTAEAFF